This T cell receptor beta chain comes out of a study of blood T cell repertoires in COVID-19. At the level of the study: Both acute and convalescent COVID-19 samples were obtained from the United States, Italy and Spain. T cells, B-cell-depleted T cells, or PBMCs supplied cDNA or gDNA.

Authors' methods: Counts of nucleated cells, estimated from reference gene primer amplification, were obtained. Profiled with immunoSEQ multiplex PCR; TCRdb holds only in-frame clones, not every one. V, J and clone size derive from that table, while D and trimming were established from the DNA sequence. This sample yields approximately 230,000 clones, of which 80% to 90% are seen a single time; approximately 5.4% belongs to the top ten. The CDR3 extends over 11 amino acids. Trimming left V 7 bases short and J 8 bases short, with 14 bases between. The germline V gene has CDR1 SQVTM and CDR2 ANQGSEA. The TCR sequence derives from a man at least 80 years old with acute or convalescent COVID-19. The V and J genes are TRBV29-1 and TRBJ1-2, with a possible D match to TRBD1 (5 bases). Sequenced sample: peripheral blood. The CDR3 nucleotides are TGCAGCGCCCGTACGGGGGAAGGCTACACCTTC. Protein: CSARTGEGYTF.